The 23 T cell receptor beta chains reported below all come from one sample, sequenced in a study of response to subunit inactivated influenza vaccine. Using its own MiXCR run on the RT-PCR reads, TCRdb lists one record per CDR3 protein. Of about 480,000 distinct CDR3 sequences in the sample, roughly 25% were seen once. Specimen: CD4+ T cells sorted from PBMCs, collected 4 to 6 days after vaccination. Receptor source: a man aged 50 to 59 who received an inactivated influenza vaccine.

This clonotype has a handful of counts. The V gene is TRBV25-1, the J gene TRBJ2-5, with 8 bases matching TRBD1. After removal of 4 bases from V and 3 bases from J, the junction contained 7 bases not matched to a gene. The CDR3 sequence is 15 residues long. CDR1 MGHDK and CDR2 SYGVNS come from the germline V gene. CDR3 bases: TGTGCCAGCAGTGCCTCTGGACAGGGTAAAGAGACCCAGTACTTC. Translated, it gives CASSASGQGKETQYF. The complete variable domain, with remaining parts taken from reference TRBV25-1 and TRBJ2-5, reads EADIYQTPRYLVIGTGKKITLECSQTMGHDKMYWYQQDPGMELHLIHYSYGVNSTEKGDLSSESTVSRIRTEHFPLTLESARPSHTSQYLCASSASGQGKETQYFGPGTRLLVL.

The V gene is TRBV11-2, the J gene TRBJ1-2; 10 bases fit TRBD1. The germline gives CDR1 SGHAT, CDR2 FQNNGV. CDR3 length: 18 residues. Trimming took 3 bases from V and 3 from J; bases not matched to a gene: 13. CDR3 region: CASSFLAIGGQGYYGYTF. Written as DNA, the CDR3 is TGTGCCAGCAGCTTCCTCGCTATTGGGGGACAGGGGTACTATGGCTACACCTTC. Drawing the rest from reference TRBV11-2 and TRBJ1-2, the complete variable domain is EAGVAQSPRYKIIEKRQSVAFWCNPISGHATLYWYQQILGQGPKLLIQFQNNGVVDDSQLPKDRFSAERLKGVDSTLKIQPAKLEDSAVYLCASSFLAIGGQGYYGYTFGSGTRLTVV.

This clonotype turned up a few times. The CDR3: CASSGYRTSNEQFF. In DNA, the CDR3 is TGTGCCAGCAGTGGATATCGGACTAGCAATGAGCAGTTCTTC. The genes are TRBV12-3 or TRBV12-4 and TRBJ2-1; 7 bases map to TRBD2. The CDR3 is 14 residues long. The junction had 7 bases not matched to a gene; V was cut back by 5 bases and J by 6 bases.

This clonotype was detected a few times. The chain employs TRBV6-5 and TRBJ2-3, with TRBD1 as a possible D gene (5 bases). The CDR3 has 15 residues. V lost 1 base and J 5 bases, leaving 13 bases between the germline ends. The germline V gene encodes CDR1 MNHEY and CDR2 SVGAGI. This chain's CDR3 is CASSYLGVLIDTQYF. In DNA form, the CDR3 reads TGTGCCAGCAGTTACTTAGGGGTGCTAATAGATACGCAGTATTTT.

CDR3 residues: CSARRTSGSLNEQYF. In DNA form, the CDR3 reads TGCAGTGCAAGAAGGACTAGCGGGAGTTTGAACGAGCAGTACTTC. This chain uses TRBV20-1 with TRBJ2-7; 13 bases are shared with TRBD2. Germline lookup yields CDR1 DFQATT and CDR2 SNEGSKA (reference sequence). The CDR3 extends over 15 amino acids. V was pared by 6 bases and J by 5 bases, with 10 bases of the junction left unmatched.

V gene TRBV5-1 combines with J gene TRBJ2-1; D perhaps matches TRBD2 (5 bases). CDR3 size: 15 residues. CDR1 is SGHRS and CDR2 is YFSETQ in the germline V gene. Trimming took off 1 base at V and 0 bases at J, with 8 bases between the two ends. CDR3 coding DNA: TGCGCCAGCAGCTTGAGTCTAGCCTCCTACAATGAGCAGTTCTTC. The encoded protein is CASSLSLASYNEQFF.

J is TRBJ1-1 and V is TRBV11-2; D might be TRBD1 (6 bases). CDR1 and CDR2 (germline): SGHAT, FQNNGV. The germline V and J ends were trimmed by 5 bases and 4 bases, with 23 bases remaining between them. CDR3 length: 17 amino acids. CDR3 DNA sequence: TGTGCCAGCAGCATTAGATCTACAGGGACATGGGTCACTGAAGCTTTCTTT. As protein: CASSIRSTGTWVTEAFF.

The CDR3 loop is CASSSQPGASYEQYF. CDR3 coding DNA: TGCGCCAGCAGCTCCCAACCGGGGGCCTCCTACGAGCAGTACTTC. The V gene is TRBV5-1, the J gene TRBJ2-7; D may match TRBD1 or TRBD2 (6 bases each). V dropped 3 bases and J dropped 0 bases, with 13 bases sitting between them. The CDR3 is 15 amino acids. Germline V gene lookup returns CDR1 SGHRS and CDR2 YFSETQ.

The rearrangement joins TRBV2 to TRBJ1-6; D call uncertain. V was cut by 3 bases and J by 7 bases, with 13 bases left in between. Looked up from germline, CDR1 is SNHLY and CDR2 is FYNNEI. This CDR3 comprises 15 residues. CDR3 sequence (DNA): TGTGCCAGCAGTGAGATCGGCAGAGAAAATTCACCCCTCCACTTT. Its protein is CASSEIGRENSPLHF. Using reference TRBV2 and TRBJ1-6 for the parts outside the CDR3, the full variable domain is EPEVTQTPSHQVTQMGQEVILRCVPISNHLYFYWYRQILGQKVEFLVSFYNNEISEKSEIFDDQFSVERPDGSNFTLKIRSTKLEDSAMYFCASSEIGRENSPLHFGNGTRLTVT.

The chain is built from TRBV28 and TRBJ2-3; D ambiguous. V was shortened by 3 bases and J by 0 bases, with 10 bases between the two germline ends. This CDR3 spans 15 amino acids. CDR1 MDHEN and CDR2 SYDVKM come from the germline V gene. This CDR3 reads CASSLGYISTDTQYF. The CDR3 coding sequence is TGTGCCAGCAGTTTGGGCTATATTAGCACAGATACGCAGTATTTT. The full variable domain, completed using reference TRBV28 and TRBJ2-3, is DVKVTQSSRYLVKRTGEKVFLECVQDMDHENMFWYRQDPGLGLRLIYFSYDVKMKEKGDIPEGYSVSREKKERFSLILESASTNQTSMYLCASSLGYISTDTQYFGPGTRLTVL.

This chain uses TRBV12-3 or TRBV12-4 with TRBJ2-7; 10 bases are shared with TRBD2. The ends lost 2 bases at V and 2 bases at J; junction bases unmatched: 6. This CDR3 comprises 16 residues. The CDR3: CASSLLTSGTPYEQYF. The DNA for the CDR3 is TGTGCCAGCAGTTTACTCACTAGCGGGACTCCCTACGAGCAGTACTTC.

This clonotype was found a few times. This chain uses TRBV7-2 with TRBJ2-2; D is ambiguous. The V end was cut by 1 base, the J end by 6 bases, with 15 bases between. The CDR3 is 16 amino acids. Germline-derived CDR1 and CDR2 are SGHTA and FQGNSA. The CDR3: CASSLGALPLAGELFF. The CDR3, as DNA: TGTGCCAGCAGCTTAGGGGCACTGCCATTGGCCGGGGAGCTGTTTTTT.

The chain links TRBV11-3 to TRBJ2-3; no firm D call. This CDR3 spans 13 amino acids. The V gene lost 5 bases and the J gene lost 2 bases, with 8 bases spanning the gap. Germline CDR1 is SGHNT and CDR2 is YENEEA. The DNA of the CDR3 is TGTGCCAGCAGCCGAATTAACACAGATACGCAGTATTTT. This sequence encodes CASSRINTDTQYF.

The V call is TRBV19, the J call TRBJ2-1, with 10 bases matching TRBD2. J was trimmed by 6 bases and V by 5 bases; bases with no gene match: 10. From germline, CDR1 is LNHDA and CDR2 SQIVND (reference sequence). This CDR3 is 16 amino acids long. CDR3 nucleotide sequence: TGTGCCAGTAGTGGTAAACGGGGACTAGCGTTCAATGAGCAGTTCTTC. Translating it yields CASSGKRGLAFNEQFF.

The rearrangement joins TRBV7-9 to TRBJ2-7; maybe TRBD1 (5 bases). V was cut by 6 bases and J by 3 bases, with 21 bases left in between. In germline, CDR1 is SEHNR, CDR2 FQNEAQ (reference sequence). There are 16 residues in the CDR3. The CDR3 nucleotides are TGTGCCAGCAGATCTTTTGTGAAGACAGAAAACTACGAGCAGTACTTC. It codes for CASRSFVKTENYEQYF.

This chain links TRBV5-1 with TRBJ2-1; the match to TRBD2 covers 9 bases. CDR1 and CDR2 (germline): SGHRS, YFSETQ. This CDR3 is built from 16 residues. The ends lost 4 bases at V and 4 bases at J; junction bases unmatched: 9. The CDR3 reads CASSPDPAGGYNEQFF. The CDR3 DNA is TGCGCCAGCAGCCCGGATCCAGCGGGGGGTTACAATGAGCAGTTCTTC. The full variable domain, rest sourced from reference TRBV5-1 and TRBJ2-1, is KAGVTQTPRYLIKTRGQQVTLSCSPISGHRSVSWYQQTPGQGLQFLFEYFSETQRNKGNFPGRFSGRQFSNSRSEMNVSTLELGDSALYLCASSPDPAGGYNEQFFGPGTRLTVL.

This clonotype was seen a handful of times. V and J are TRBV6-5 and TRBJ1-2; the D is unclear. With 6 bases removed from V and 8 bases from J, the gap between germline ends came to 10 bases. This CDR3 region has 11 residues. The germline gives CDR1 MNHEY, CDR2 SVGAGI. The DNA of the CDR3 is TGTGCCAGCAGCGCGGGTTGGGGCTACACCTTC. It encodes CASSAGWGYTF.

There are a few counts of this clonotype. This chain connects TRBV27 to TRBJ1-3; 8 bases agree with TRBD1. Trimming removed 6 bases from V and 5 bases from J; junction bases left unmatched: 12. Germline V gives CDR1 MNHEY, CDR2 SMNVEV (reference sequence). The CDR3 consists of 16 residues. CDR3 bases: TGTGCCAGCAGGATCATGGGACAGGAGGCTCGAAACACCATATATTTT. Translated, it gives CASRIMGQEARNTIYF.

Only a few counts were recorded for this clonotype. The CDR3 DNA reads TGTGCCAGCAGCTTAGCGGCTAGCGGGAGGGACCATGAGCAGTTCTTC. It is translated as CASSLAASGRDHEQFF. The rearrangement uses TRBV7-8 and TRBJ2-1; 12 positions match TRBD2. The CDR3 is 16 residues long. From germline, CDR1 is SGHVS and CDR2 FQNEAQ. Trimming at V came to 0 bases and at J to 8 bases, leaving 5 bases not matched to a gene. Supplemented by reference TRBV7-8 and TRBJ2-1, the full variable domain reads GAGVSQSPRYKVAKRGQDVALRCDPISGHVSLFWYQQALGQGPEFLTYFQNEAQLDKSGLPSDRFFAERPEGSVSTLKIQRTQQEDSAVYLCASSLAASGRDHEQFFGPGTRLTVL.

This clonotype was counted a few times. The V call is TRBV4-3, the J call TRBJ2-1; no clear D. The V and J ends lost 3 bases and 3 bases respectively, with 12 bases between them. This CDR3 contains 15 residues. Germline V lookup: CDR1 LGHNA, CDR2 YSLEER. The CDR3 region has the DNA TGCGCCAGCAGCCAGGACCCCACATTCTACAATGAGCAGTTCTTC. Its protein is CASSQDPTFYNEQFF.

This clonotype was counted between two and nine times. The chain links TRBV6-2 or TRBV6-3 to TRBJ2-5; the match to TRBD1 covers 9 bases. CDR1 is MNHEY and CDR2 is SVGEGT in the germline V gene. The junction had 18 bases not matched to a gene; V was cut back by 5 bases and J by 2 bases. The CDR3 runs 19 residues. The CDR3 nucleotides are TGTGCCAGCAGTCGACCCGGGACAGGGTTTTTTTCGGAGCAAGAGACCCAGTACTTC. This encodes CASSRPGTGFFSEQETQYF.

This clonotype was detected only a few times. The rearrangement links TRBV11-2 to TRBJ2-3; TRBD2 matches at 12 bases. CDR1 and CDR2 (germline): SGHAT, FQNNGV. The CDR3 runs to 18 residues. V was clipped by 2 bases and J by 3 bases; unmatched bases: 9. DNA of the CDR3: TGTGCCAGCAGCTTAAGGCGGCTAGCGGGGGGGCGAACAGATACGCAGTATTTT. This sequence encodes CASSLRRLAGGRTDTQYF.

This clonotype was counted a few times. Here the CDR3 reads CSARLLKSSYEQYF. The CDR3 DNA reads TGCAGTGCTAGACTGCTCAAAAGCTCCTACGAGCAGTACTTC. The rearrangement links TRBV20-1 to TRBJ2-7; no reliable D call. The germline V gene has CDR1 DFQATT and CDR2 SNEGSKA (reference sequence). CDR3 length: 14 amino acids. Between the trimmed V and J ends, which lost 2 bases and 0 bases, there was a span of 11 bases.